This TCR beta chain was observed in a study of blood T cell repertoires in COVID-19. Clones were sequenced by immunoSEQ multiplex PCR, and TCRdb holds only the in-frame ones, with some missing. The sample has under 150,000 clones; approximately 86% are singletons. There are a few counts of this clone. Material: PBMCs or T cells enriched from blood (not recorded which). The origin of this receptor is a woman in her 50s who had recovered from COVID-19.

The DNA of the CDR3 is TGTGCCAGCAGCCGTCGGACTAGCGGGGTTAACACCGGGGAGCTGTTTTTT. Its translation: CASSRRTSGVNTGELFF. The V and J genes are TRBV5-6 and TRBJ2-2; TRBD2 matches 12 bases. V lost 4 bases, J lost 2 bases, and 6 bases stayed unmatched. The germline CDR1 and CDR2 sequences are SGHDT and YYEEEE. This CDR3 has 17 residues.